A single sample gave rise to the 10 T cell receptor beta chains below, sequenced in a study of spatial heterogeneity in lung cancer. The sample's time point: blood at routine non-recurrence follow-up after resection. MiXCR, applied by TCRdb to the 5' RACE reads, yields one record per CDR3 protein. The table has 35,000 to 55,000 distinct CDR3 sequences, 12% seen once. The sample was PBMCs, taken at follow-up. The receptors originated from a male donor with early-stage non-small cell lung cancer.

There are a few counts of this clonotype. The chain combines TRBV5-4 with TRBJ2-5; D is perhaps TRBD2 (5 bases). The CDR3 runs to 17 residues. Germline V CDR1 and CDR2: SGHNT, YYREEE (reference sequence). V was pared by 3 bases and J by 1 base, with 19 bases between. The CDR3 is CASSSGGTVLTQETQYF. In DNA, the CDR3 is TGTGCCAGCAGCTCCGGAGGTACAGTACTAACCCAAGAGACCCAGTACTTC.

This clonotype occurred many times. V gene TRBV19 combines with J gene TRBJ2-7; a possible D gene is TRBD1 (6 bases). CDR1 is LNHDA, CDR2 SQIVND, per germline (reference sequence). V lost 0 bases and J lost 6, with 6 bases in between. The CDR3 consists of 12 residues. The CDR3 region is CASSIDRGEQYF. The CDR3 DNA sequence: TGTGCCAGTAGTATAGACAGGGGCGAGCAGTACTTC.

This clonotype was detected only a few times. CDR3 loop: CASSYSGTGNQETQYF. In nucleotides, the CDR3 is TGTGCCAGCAGTTACAGCGGGACAGGGAATCAAGAGACCCAGTACTTC. The V and J genes are TRBV6-2 or TRBV6-3 and TRBJ2-5; TRBD1 agrees at 9 bases. Germline loops: CDR1 MNHEY, CDR2 SVGEGT. V shed 2 bases and J 2 bases; nucleotides not matched to a gene: 6. The CDR3 has 16 amino acids.

The V gene is TRBV19, the J gene TRBJ2-3; D gene uncertain. With 6 bases removed from V and 0 bases from J, the gap between germline ends came to 25 bases. The CDR3 is made up of 19 amino acids. Germline loops: CDR1 LNHDA, CDR2 SQIVND (reference sequence). The DNA of the CDR3 is TGTGCCAGTAGACAGACGGTGGGCGAGAAAGTTTCCAGCACAGATACGCAGTATTTT. Encoded protein: CASRQTVGEKVSSTDTQYF. The full variable domain, in which reference TRBV19 and TRBJ2-3 provide the parts outside the CDR3, is DGGITQSPKYLFRKEGQNVTLSCEQNLNHDAMYWYRQDPGQGLRLIYYSQIVNDFQKGDIAEGYSVSREKKESFPLTVTSAQKNPTAFYLCASRQTVGEKVSSTDTQYFGPGTRLTVL.

The chain recombines TRBV3-1 with TRBJ1-1; TRBD1 aligns across 7 bases. Per the germline V gene, CDR1 is LGHDT and CDR2 is YNNKEL (reference sequence). CDR3 length: 13 amino acids. The V gene end was trimmed by 1 base and the J gene end by 5 bases; junction bases not matched to a gene: 1. The CDR3 reads CASSQGQGTEAFF. CDR3 sequence (DNA): TGTGCCAGCAGCCAAGGACAGGGAACTGAAGCTTTCTTT.

The gene calls are TRBV5-1 and TRBJ2-7, with TRBD2 matching 7 bases. Germline assignment: CDR1 SGHRS and CDR2 YFSETQ. The length of the CDR3 is 15 residues. Trimming removed 2 bases from V and 2 bases from J; junction bases left unmatched: 7. DNA for the CDR3: TGCGCCAGCAGCTTACGATTGGGGACTACCTACGAGCAGTACTTC. This translates into CASSLRLGTTYEQYF. The whole variable domain, filled in from reference TRBV5-1 and TRBJ2-7, reads KAGVTQTPRYLIKTRGQQVTLSCSPISGHRSVSWYQQTPGQGLQFLFEYFSETQRNKGNFPGRFSGRQFSNSRSEMNVSTLELGDSALYLCASSLRLGTTYEQYFGPGTRLTVT.

This clonotype was observed a few times. Here the CDR3 DNA reads TGTGCCAGCCGGACGACAGGGGGGGACGAGCAGTACTTC. It is translated as CASRTTGGDEQYF. This chain connects TRBV6-6 to TRBJ2-7; TRBD1 agrees at 9 bases. Germline values: CDR1 MNHNY, CDR2 SVGAGI (reference sequence). Trimming at V came to 8 bases and at J to 5 bases, leaving 7 bases not matched to a gene. The CDR3 runs 13 residues.

Many counts were recorded for this clonotype. The chain carries TRBV9 and TRBJ2-3; D is undetermined. The V and J ends lost 7 bases and 0 bases respectively, with 3 bases between them. The CDR3 extends over 11 amino acids. Germline assignment: CDR1 SGDLS and CDR2 YYNGEE. The CDR3 bases are TGTGCCAGCCGAAGCACAGATACGCAGTATTTT. Translating gives CASRSTDTQYF. The full variable domain, its missing parts supplied by reference TRBV9 and TRBJ2-3, is DSGVTQTPKHLITATGQRVTLRCSPRSGDLSVYWYQQSLDQGLQFLIQYYNGEERAKGNILERFSAQQFPDLHSELNLSSLELGDSALYFCASRSTDTQYFGPGTRLTVL.

This clonotype was counted ten times or more. V gene TRBV12-3 or TRBV12-4 combines with J gene TRBJ2-3; D gene unclear. V was pared by 3 bases and J by 5 bases, with 9 bases between. This CDR3 spans 13 amino acids. CDR3 loop: CASSLGRQDTQYF. CDR3 sequence (DNA): TGTGCCAGCAGTTTGGGCCGACAAGATACGCAGTATTTT.

This clonotype was recorded at least ten times. The J gene is TRBJ2-5, the V gene TRBV7-2, with TRBD2 as a possible D gene (6 bases). Trimming left V 5 bases short and J 1 base short, with 14 bases between. Germline lookup yields CDR1 SGHTA and CDR2 FQGNSA. This CDR3 contains 15 residues. The CDR3 DNA reads TGTGCCAGCAGCATATCTAGTAGCGGCCAAGAGACCCAGTACTTC. Its protein product is CASSISSSGQETQYF.